The 8 T cell receptor beta chains listed next were all sequenced from one sample in a study of identical twins. TCRdb analysed the 5' RACE reads with MiXCR anew, one entry per CDR3 protein. Among nearly 900,000 distinct CDR3 sequences listed, around 12% were seen once. The same specimen was also included in a second study, on yellow fever vaccine responses in identical twins.

Sequencing was performed on PBMCs. Receptors were obtained from a woman under 30 in good health.

The genes are TRBV6-5 and TRBJ2-3; weak D call: TRBD1 (6 bases). V lost 2 bases and J 6 bases, leaving 12 bases between the germline ends. The germline gives CDR1 MNHEY, CDR2 SVGAGI. The CDR3 is 14 residues long. CDR3 nucleotide sequence: TGTGCCAGCAGTTACGTCCAGGGGTCCGATACGCAGTATTTT. This gives the protein CASSYVQGSDTQYF.

The J gene is TRBJ2-2, the V gene TRBV6-5; no definite D call. CDR3 length: 16 residues. V lost 0 bases, J lost 2 bases, and 10 bases lay in between. The V gene's germline CDR1 is MNHEY and CDR2 SVGAGI. CDR3 residues: CASSYSNQLNTGELFF. DNA of the CDR3: TGTGCCAGCAGTTACTCTAACCAGCTTAACACCGGGGAGCTGTTTTTT.

This chain joins TRBV6-2 or TRBV6-3 and TRBJ2-3; D is tentatively TRBD1 or TRBD2 (5 bases each). The CDR3 sequence is 14 residues long. V dropped 6 bases and J dropped 0 bases, with 10 bases sitting between them. CDR1 and CDR2 (germline): MNHEY, SVGEGT. The CDR3 DNA is TGTGCCAGCAGGGGGACGGCTAGCACAGATACGCAGTATTTT. Translated, it gives CASRGTASTDTQYF.

There are a few counts of this clonotype. This chain uses TRBV5-1 with TRBJ2-1, with D perhaps matching TRBD2 (5 bases). The CDR3 has 15 residues. The V and J ends lost 8 bases and 7 bases respectively, with 22 bases between them. Germline assignment: CDR1 SGHRS and CDR2 YFSETQ. The CDR3, as DNA: TGCGCCAGGCGCGTGAGTGAGGGCCGGGGAAATGAGCAGTTCTTC. This codes for CARRVSEGRGNEQFF.

The chain uses TRBV5-1 and TRBJ2-5; D not resolved. Germline V lookup: CDR1 SGHRS, CDR2 YFSETQ. The CDR3 contains 18 residues. Trimming removed 1 base at V and 1 base at J, with 20 bases between. The CDR3 here is CASSLRSTGAISQETQYF. As DNA, the CDR3 is TGCGCCAGCAGCTTGAGGTCAACTGGAGCGATTAGCCAAGAGACCCAGTACTTC. Based on the CDR3 plus reference TRBV5-1 and TRBJ2-5, the full variable domain is KAGVTQTPRYLIKTRGQQVTLSCSPISGHRSVSWYQQTPGQGLQFLFEYFSETQRNKGNFPGRFSGRQFSNSRSEMNVSTLELGDSALYLCASSLRSTGAISQETQYFGPGTRLLVL.

This clonotype was recorded many times. For the CDR3, the DNA is TGCGCCAGCAGCATAGGACAGGGGACCTTGGAAGAGACCCAGTACTTC. This encodes CASSIGQGTLEETQYF. The rearrangement links TRBV5-1 to TRBJ2-5, with 9 bases matching TRBD1. The length of the CDR3 is 16 residues. J lost 3 bases, V lost 4 bases, and 10 bases had no gene match. CDR1 SGHRS and CDR2 YFSETQ come from the germline V gene.

The genes are TRBV6-5 and TRBJ2-1, with D possibly TRBD2 on 5 matching bases. This CDR3 region has 14 residues. Germline V gene data show CDR1 as MNHEY and CDR2 as SVGAGI. V was cut by 3 bases and J by 6 bases, with 12 bases left in between. DNA for the CDR3: TGTGCCAGCAGTTATTTTACGGGGAGCAATGAGCAGTTCTTC. It translates to CASSYFTGSNEQFF.

The gene calls are TRBV7-9 and TRBJ2-3, with 8 bases aligning to TRBD2. The CDR3 covers 15 residues. Germline CDR1 and CDR2: SEHNR and FQNEAQ (reference sequence). The V and J ends lost 8 bases and 6 bases, in that order; junction bases with no gene match: 13. This CDR3 is CASAPGRTSFDTQYF. Here the CDR3 DNA reads TGTGCCAGCGCACCCGGGAGGACTAGCTTCGATACGCAGTATTTT.